What follows describes a single T cell receptor beta chain. This clone's antigen is unknown. Nothing much larger sits one base from this clone, and base qualities are not available. These data originate in a study of a mutant IDH1 vaccine in newly diagnosed glioma (dated by TCRdb to about 2021). With regard to the full study: Across visits V03 through V10, patients got a total of eight vaccinations, given in weeks 1, 3, 5, 7, 11, 15, 19 and 23. Peripheral blood was drawn at six visits: V03 (baseline), V05, V07, V10, V12 and V13. For exploratory analyses, longitudinal TCRB deep sequencing was carried out in some 25 treated patients wherever samples were available. In the chemotherapy-containing groups, vaccination started alongside temozolomide cycles, whereas in patients who had radiotherapy alone it started 4-6 weeks after radiotherapy. Before enrollment, patients had received standard therapy of radiotherapy alone, temozolomide alone, or radiochemotherapy with temozolomide; most received the combination. Of the 32 patients who were treated, around 60% were male and approximately 38% were female, and the mean age was around 40 years.

General findings and caveats noted by the study authors: Selection of PBMC samples for TCRB deep sequencing was based on availability. Vaccine-induced immune responses across multiple MHC alleles were detected in around 92% of patients. According to the authors, sample limitations meant that analyses of patient blood samples could not be reproduced. No apparent relationship was observed between pseudoprogression and alterations in the top peripheral T cell clonotypes detected by TCRB sequencing.

CDR1 LNHNV and CDR2 YYDKDF were looked up in the germline V gene (reference sequence). Measured from the cysteine to the phenylalanine, the CDR3 is 14 residues long. Only the CDR3 part of the read is kept: 42 bases, read in frame from the first base. Trimming removed 4 bases from V and 1 base from J, leaving 10 bases between the germline ends. Receptors were amplified or captured by the immunoSEQ multiplex PCR assay. Rearranged TCR beta chain sequences were amplified using the hsTCRB Kit according to the manufacturer's protocol. An Illumina MiSeq was used to sequence the TCRB libraries. For the original study's pipeline: Demultiplexing, trimming and gene mapping were performed with the kit vendor's proprietary platform. The source is immuneACCESS, and TCRdb retained only in-frame sequences with V and J called. Part of the clones is not carried over; for the studies checked, unresolved V genes explain less than half of this, and the remainder is unexplained. V, J and clone size were drawn from that table, and D and trimming were deduced from the DNA. The sample has around 52,000 clones on record, more than 70% of them singletons. Of the sample, about 1.7% falls within the top ten clones.

The time point label of this sample denotes: week 5, during vaccination. Each vaccine dose was 300 ug of a 20-mer mutant IDH1 peptide in Montanide, given subcutaneously with topical imiquimod. The donors had newly diagnosed IDH1-mutant astrocytomas of WHO grade 3 or 4 that showed loss of nuclear ATRX. The samples were drawn from NOA16, a multicentre, single-arm, open-label phase I trial in Germany that tested a mutant IDH1 peptide vaccine in humans for the first time. The DNeasy Blood and Tissue Kit was used to extract genomic DNA from EDTA blood for TCRB sequencing. The clonotype was recovered from a woman between 40 and 55 years old with glioma. Material: PBMCs, obtained from a glioma patient whose treatment included an IDH1 peptide vaccine. The chain is assembled from TRBV15 and TRBJ1-2; the D gene is perhaps TRBD1, on 6 matching bases. The CDR3 in this case is CATSKGRGNYGYTF. DNA sequence: TGTGCCACCAGCAAGGGCAGGGGTAACTATGGCTACACCTTC.